This T cell receptor beta chain was identified in a study of T cell changes during pregnancy in multiple sclerosis. This CDR3 is built from 15 residues. Germline-derived CDR1 and CDR2 are SGHNT and YYREEE (reference sequence). V shed 0 bases and J shed 4 bases, with 13 bases lying between them. Using immunoSEQ multiplex PCR, the repertoire was profiled, and TCRdb retains in-frame clones only, with some absent. The sample has nearly 70,000 clones; roughly nine tenths are singletons. Source: peripheral blood, taken in the second trimester of pregnancy. The receptor's source is a female donor in good health, enrolled as a control in a pregnancy study. This chain uses TRBV5-4 with TRBJ2-5; possibly TRBD2 for D (5 bases). Here the CDR3 reads CASSLAFGSGETQYF. CDR3 DNA: TGTGCCAGCAGCTTGGCCTTTGGGAGCGGAGAGACCCAGTACTTC. Supplemented by reference TRBV5-4 and TRBJ2-5, the full variable domain reads ETGVTQSPTHLIKTRGQQVTLRCSSQSGHNTVSWYQQALGQGPQFIFQYYREEENGRGNFPPRFSGLQFPNYSSELNVNALELDDSALYLCASSLAFGSGETQYFGPGTRLLVL.